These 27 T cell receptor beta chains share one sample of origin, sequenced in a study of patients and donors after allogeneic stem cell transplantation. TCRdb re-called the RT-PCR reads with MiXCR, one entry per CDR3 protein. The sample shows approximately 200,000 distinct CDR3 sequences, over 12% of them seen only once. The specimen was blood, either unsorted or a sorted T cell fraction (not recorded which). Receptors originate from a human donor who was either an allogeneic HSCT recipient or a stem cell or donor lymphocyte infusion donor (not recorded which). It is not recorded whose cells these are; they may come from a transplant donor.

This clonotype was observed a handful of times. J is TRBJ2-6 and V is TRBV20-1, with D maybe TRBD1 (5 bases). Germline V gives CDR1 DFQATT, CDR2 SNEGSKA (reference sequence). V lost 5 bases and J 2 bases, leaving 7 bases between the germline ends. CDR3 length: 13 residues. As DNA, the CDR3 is TGCAGTGCTCAGGACACTGGGGCCAACGTCCTGACTTTC. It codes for CSAQDTGANVLTF.

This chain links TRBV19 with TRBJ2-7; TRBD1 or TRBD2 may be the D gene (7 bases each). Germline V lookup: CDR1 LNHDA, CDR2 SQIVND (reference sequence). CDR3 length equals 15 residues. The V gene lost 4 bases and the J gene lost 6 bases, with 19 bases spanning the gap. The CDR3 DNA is TGTGCCAGTAGTAAGGGGGCTAGCGGCCCTCTCGAGCAGTACTTC. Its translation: CASSKGASGPLEQYF.

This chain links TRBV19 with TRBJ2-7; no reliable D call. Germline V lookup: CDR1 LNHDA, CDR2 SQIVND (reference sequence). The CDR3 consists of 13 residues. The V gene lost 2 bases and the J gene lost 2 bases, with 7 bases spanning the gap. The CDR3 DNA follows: TGTGCCAGTAGTATACGCCCACCCTACGAGCAGTACTTC. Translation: CASSIRPPYEQYF.

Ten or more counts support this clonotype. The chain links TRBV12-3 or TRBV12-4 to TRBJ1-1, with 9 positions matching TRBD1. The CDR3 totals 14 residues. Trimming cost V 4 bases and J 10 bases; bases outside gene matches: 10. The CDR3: CASSSLGDRARAFF. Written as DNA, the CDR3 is TGTGCCAGCAGTTCCCTCGGGGACAGGGCGAGAGCTTTCTTT.

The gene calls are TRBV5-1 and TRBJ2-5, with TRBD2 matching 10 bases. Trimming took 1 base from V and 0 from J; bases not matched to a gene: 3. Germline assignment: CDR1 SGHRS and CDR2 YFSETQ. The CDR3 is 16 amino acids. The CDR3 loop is CASSLSTSGNQETQYF. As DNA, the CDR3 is TGCGCCAGCAGCTTGTCTACTAGCGGGAACCAAGAGACCCAGTACTTC.

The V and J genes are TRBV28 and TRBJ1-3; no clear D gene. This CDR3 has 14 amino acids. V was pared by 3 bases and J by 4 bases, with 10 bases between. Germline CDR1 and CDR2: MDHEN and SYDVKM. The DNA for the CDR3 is TGTGCCAGCAGTTTGGTTACGGGAGGAAACACCATATATTTT. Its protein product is CASSLVTGGNTIYF.

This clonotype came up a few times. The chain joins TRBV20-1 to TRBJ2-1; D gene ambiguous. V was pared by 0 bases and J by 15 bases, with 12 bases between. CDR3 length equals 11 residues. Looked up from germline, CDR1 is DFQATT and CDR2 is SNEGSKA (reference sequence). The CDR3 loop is CSARDPPSTFF. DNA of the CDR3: TGCAGTGCTAGAGATCCCCCAAGCACGTTCTTC.

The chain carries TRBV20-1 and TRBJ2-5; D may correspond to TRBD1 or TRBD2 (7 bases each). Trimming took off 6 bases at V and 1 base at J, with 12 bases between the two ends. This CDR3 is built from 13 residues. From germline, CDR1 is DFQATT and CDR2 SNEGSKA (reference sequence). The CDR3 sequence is CSAGGTAQETQYF. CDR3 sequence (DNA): TGCAGTGCCGGGGGGACAGCCCAAGAGACCCAGTACTTC.

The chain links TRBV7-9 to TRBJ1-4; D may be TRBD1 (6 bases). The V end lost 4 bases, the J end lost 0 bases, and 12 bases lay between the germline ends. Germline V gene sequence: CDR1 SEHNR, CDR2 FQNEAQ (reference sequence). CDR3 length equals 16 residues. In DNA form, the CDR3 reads TGTGCCAGCAGCTCGGGACACCTCTCAACTAATGAAAAACTGTTTTTT. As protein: CASSSGHLSTNEKLFF.

DNA of the CDR3: TGTGCCAGCAGCAGTACTAGCGGACTAGCCAAAAACATTCAGTACTTC. Translated: CASSSTSGLAKNIQYF. The chain uses TRBV5-5 and TRBJ2-4; 8 positions agree with TRBD2. Germline loops: CDR1 SGHKS, CDR2 YYEKEE (reference sequence). This CDR3 region has 16 residues. The trim removed 4 bases at V and 0 bases at J, leaving 6 bases unmatched. Full variable domain (rest looked up from reference TRBV5-5 and TRBJ2-4): DAGVTQSPTHLIKTRGQQVTLRCSPISGHKSVSWYQQVLGQGPQFIFQYYEKEERGRGNFPDRFSARQFPNYSSELNVNALLLGDSALYLCASSSTSGLAKNIQYFGAGTRLSVL.

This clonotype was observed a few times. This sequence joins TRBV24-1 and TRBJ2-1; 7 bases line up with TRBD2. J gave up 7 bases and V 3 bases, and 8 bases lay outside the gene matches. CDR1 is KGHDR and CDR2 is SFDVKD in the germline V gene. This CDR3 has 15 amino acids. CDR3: CATSDSGELGNEQFF. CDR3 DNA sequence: TGTGCCACCAGTGATAGCGGGGAGTTGGGGAATGAGCAGTTCTTC.

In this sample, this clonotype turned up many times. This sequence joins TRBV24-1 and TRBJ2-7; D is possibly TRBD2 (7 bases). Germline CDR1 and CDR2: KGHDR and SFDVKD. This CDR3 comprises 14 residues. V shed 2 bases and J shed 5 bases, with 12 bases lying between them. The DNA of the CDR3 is TGTGCCACCAGTGATTGGGGGGGCTCGCACGAGCAGTACTTC. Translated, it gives CATSDWGGSHEQYF.

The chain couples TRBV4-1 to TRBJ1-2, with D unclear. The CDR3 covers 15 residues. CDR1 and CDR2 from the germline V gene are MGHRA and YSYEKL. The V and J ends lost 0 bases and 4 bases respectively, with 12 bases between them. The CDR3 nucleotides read TGCGCCAGCAGCCAAGATAGAGGGCGTTTCTATGGCTACACCTTC. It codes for CASSQDRGRFYGYTF.

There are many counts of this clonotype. CDR3 amino acids: CASSLRSTNTEAFF. The DNA for the CDR3 is TGCGCCAGCAGCTTGAGGTCCACGAACACTGAAGCTTTCTTT. The chain carries TRBV5-1 and TRBJ1-1; D is unclear. This CDR3 has 14 residues. With 1 base removed from V and 1 base from J, the gap between germline ends came to 8 bases. Per germline, CDR1 SGHRS and CDR2 YFSETQ.

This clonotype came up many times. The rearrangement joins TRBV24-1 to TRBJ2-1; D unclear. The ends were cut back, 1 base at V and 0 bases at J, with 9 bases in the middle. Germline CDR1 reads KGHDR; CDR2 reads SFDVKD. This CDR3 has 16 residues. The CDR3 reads CATSDFSSGSYNEQFF. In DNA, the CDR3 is TGTGCCACCAGTGATTTTTCCTCTGGCTCCTACAATGAGCAGTTCTTC.

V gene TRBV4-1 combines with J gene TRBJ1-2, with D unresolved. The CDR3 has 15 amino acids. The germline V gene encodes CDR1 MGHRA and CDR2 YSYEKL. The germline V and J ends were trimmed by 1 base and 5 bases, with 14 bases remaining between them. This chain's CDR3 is CASSQVPKLRYGYTF. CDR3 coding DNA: TGCGCCAGCAGCCAAGTTCCGAAGCTACGATATGGCTACACCTTC.

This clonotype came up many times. The CDR3 protein is CASRPQYPSPNEQFF. For the CDR3, the DNA is TGTGCCAGTAGACCCCAATATCCGTCTCCCAATGAGCAGTTCTTC. The rearrangement uses TRBV19 and TRBJ2-1; D uncertain. The germline gives CDR1 LNHDA, CDR2 SQIVND (reference sequence). Trimming stripped 6 bases from V and 6 bases from J, with 18 bases between. The CDR3 consists of 15 residues.

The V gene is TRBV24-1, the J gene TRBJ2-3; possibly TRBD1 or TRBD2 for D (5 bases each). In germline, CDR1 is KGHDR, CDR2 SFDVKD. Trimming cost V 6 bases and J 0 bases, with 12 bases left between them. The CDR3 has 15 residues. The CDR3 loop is CATSLGWDSTDTQYF. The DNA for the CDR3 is TGTGCCACCAGTCTGGGGTGGGACAGCACAGATACGCAGTATTTT.

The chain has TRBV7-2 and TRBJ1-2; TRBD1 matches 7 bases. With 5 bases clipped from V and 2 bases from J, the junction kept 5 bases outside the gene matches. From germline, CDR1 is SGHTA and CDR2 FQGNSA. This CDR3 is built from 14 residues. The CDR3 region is CASSPQTGNYGYTF. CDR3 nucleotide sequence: TGTGCCAGCAGCCCACAGACAGGGAACTATGGCTACACCTTC. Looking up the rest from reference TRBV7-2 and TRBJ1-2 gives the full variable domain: GAGVSQSPSNKVTEKGKDVELRCDPISGHTALYWYRQSLGQGLEFLIYFQGNSAPDKSGLPSDRFSAERTGGSVSTLTIQRTQQEDSAVYLCASSPQTGNYGYTFGSGTRLTVV.

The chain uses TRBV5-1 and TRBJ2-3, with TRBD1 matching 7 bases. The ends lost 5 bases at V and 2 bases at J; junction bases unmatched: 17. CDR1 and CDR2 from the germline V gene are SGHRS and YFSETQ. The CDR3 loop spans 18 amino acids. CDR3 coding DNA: TGCGCCAGCAGTCGTCGCGCGACAGGGATCGCACTCACAGATACGCAGTATTTT. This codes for CASSRRATGIALTDTQYF.

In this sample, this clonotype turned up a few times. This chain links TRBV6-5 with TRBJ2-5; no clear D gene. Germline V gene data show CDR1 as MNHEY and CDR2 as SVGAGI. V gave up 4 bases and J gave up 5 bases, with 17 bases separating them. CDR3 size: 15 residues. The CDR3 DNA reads TGTGCCAGCAGTTTGGCCCTTGTCGGCAGGGAGACCCAGTACTTC. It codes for CASSLALVGRETQYF.

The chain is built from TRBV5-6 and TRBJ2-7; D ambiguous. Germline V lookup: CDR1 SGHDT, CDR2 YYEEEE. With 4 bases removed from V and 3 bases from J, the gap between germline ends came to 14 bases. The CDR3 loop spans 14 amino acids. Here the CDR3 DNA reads TGTGCCAGCAGCCAGACGAACGGATTCTACGAGCAGTACTTC. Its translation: CASSQTNGFYEQYF.

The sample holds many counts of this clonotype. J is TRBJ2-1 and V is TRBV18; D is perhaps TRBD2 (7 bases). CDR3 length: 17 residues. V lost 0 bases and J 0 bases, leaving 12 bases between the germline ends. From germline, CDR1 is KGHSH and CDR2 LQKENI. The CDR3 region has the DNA TGTGCCAGCTCACCACCGGCGGGGGCTAGCTCCTACAATGAGCAGTTCTTC. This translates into CASSPPAGASSYNEQFF.

This CDR3 is CASSLAGVEETQYF. Written as DNA, the CDR3 is TGCGCCAGCAGCTTGGCAGGGGTTGAAGAGACCCAGTACTTC. V is TRBV5-1 and J is TRBJ2-5; a possible D gene is TRBD1 (6 bases). This CDR3 contains 14 residues. Trimming cost V 0 bases and J 3 bases, with 9 bases left between them. Germline V gene data show CDR1 as SGHRS and CDR2 as YFSETQ. Full variable domain (outside the CDR3, taken from reference TRBV5-1 and TRBJ2-5): KAGVTQTPRYLIKTRGQQVTLSCSPISGHRSVSWYQQTPGQGLQFLFEYFSETQRNKGNFPGRFSGRQFSNSRSEMNVSTLELGDSALYLCASSLAGVEETQYFGPGTRLLVL.

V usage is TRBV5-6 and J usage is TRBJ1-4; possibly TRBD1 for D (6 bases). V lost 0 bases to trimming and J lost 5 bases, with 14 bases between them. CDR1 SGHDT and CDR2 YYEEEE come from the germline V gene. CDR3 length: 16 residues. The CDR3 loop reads CASSLVGGEENEKLFF. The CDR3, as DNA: TGTGCCAGCAGCTTGGTAGGGGGGGAAGAAAATGAAAAACTGTTTTTT.

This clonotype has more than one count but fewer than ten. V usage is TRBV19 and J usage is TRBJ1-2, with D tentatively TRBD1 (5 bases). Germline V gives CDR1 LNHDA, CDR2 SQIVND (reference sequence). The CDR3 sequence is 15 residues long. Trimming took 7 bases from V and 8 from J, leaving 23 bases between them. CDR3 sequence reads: CASTPEGTAFGGYTF. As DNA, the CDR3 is TGTGCCAGTACCCCCGAAGGGACGGCCTTTGGCGGCTACACCTTC.

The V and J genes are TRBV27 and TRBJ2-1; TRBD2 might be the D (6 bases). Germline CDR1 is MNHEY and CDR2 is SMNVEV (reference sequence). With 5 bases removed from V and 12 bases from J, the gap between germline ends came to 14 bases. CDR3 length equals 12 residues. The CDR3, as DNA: TGTGCCAGCAGTCTCCTCGGGGGACTGCAGTTCTTC. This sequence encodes CASSLLGGLQFF.